Listed below are T cell receptor beta chains from one sample, sequenced in a study of blood T cells in healthy people across ages. TCRdb re-called the 5' RACE reads through MiXCR, storing one row per CDR3 protein. The sample shows roughly 800,000 distinct CDR3 sequences, about 48% of them seen only once. Sequenced material: blood. The origin of the receptors is a man older than 75 in good health. Each CDR3 is given with its conserved first and last residue. Fields, in order: J gene, D gene, clone size, V gene, CDR3 DNA, CDR3 protein. A D gene is named only where the DNA matches it firmly. Clone size appears in some rows only: once, few, many, or a class for an expanded clone.

>TRBJ1-1|NA|NA|TRBV30
TGTGCCTGGAGTGTTGGGATTTCGAACACTGAAGCTTTCTTT
CAWSVGISNTEAFF
>TRBJ2-1|NA|NA|TRBV7-2
TGTGCCAGCAGCTTACCAGCCCAGGGTGAGCAGTTCTTC
CASSLPAQGEQFF
>TRBJ1-2|NA|NA|TRBV3-1
TGTGCCAGCAGCCGGGGATCTTACTATGGCTACACCTTC
CASSRGSYYGYTF
>TRBJ2-7|NA|NA|TRBV7-9
TGTGCCAGCAGCTTACCCTCGACAGAAAGGGAGACTCAGTACTTC
CASSLPSTERETQYF
>TRBJ2-5|NA|NA|TRBV7-9
TGTGCCAGCAGCTTAGCGGTCGGACAAGAGACCCAGTACTTC
CASSLAVGQETQYF
>TRBJ1-2|NA|NA|TRBV5-1
TGCGCCAGCAGCTTCGAGAGGGTTCAATGGGGCTACACCTTC
CASSFERVQWGYTF
>TRBJ2-1|TRBD2|NA|TRBV12-3/TRBV12-4
TGTGCCAGCAGTTTCCGAGCGGGAGGGACCTACAATGAGCAGTTCTTC
CASSFRAGGTYNEQFF
>TRBJ2-5|NA|few|TRBV5-1
TGCGCCAGCAGCCGGGGGACAGACGCCCGGCAAGAGACCCAGTACTTC
CASSRGTDARQETQYF
>TRBJ1-1|NA|few|TRBV11-2
TGTGCCAGCAGCTTAGCATGGGTCAGGGAAGCTTTCTTT
CASSLAWVREAFF
>TRBJ2-3|NA|NA|TRBV25-1
TGTGCCAGCCGGGATAGCGGCAGATACGCGTATTTT
CASRDSGRYAYF
>TRBJ2-5|NA|NA|TRBV4-2
TGTGCCAGCAGCCCCTTCAGCGGAGATACCTACAATGAGCAGTACTTC
CASSPFSGDTYNEQYF
>TRBJ1-1|NA|NA|TRBV27
TGTGCCAGCAGTTTATCTAAGAACTTGAACACTGAAGCTTTCTTT
CASSLSKNLNTEAFF
>TRBJ2-2|NA|NA|TRBV15
TGTGCCACCAGCAGGGAAGGACCCGGCACCGGGGAGCTGTTTTTT
CATSREGPGTGELFF
>TRBJ2-1|NA|NA|TRBV27
TGTGCCAGCACTAATGGGGGAGAGCAGTTCTTC
CASTNGGEQFF
>TRBJ2-4|NA|NA|TRBV15
TGTGCCACCAGCCCCTCTAGGGTTGACATTCAGTACTTC
CATSPSRVDIQYF
>TRBJ2-7|NA|NA|TRBV24-1
TGTGCCACCAGTGACGATACTTACGAGCAGTACTTC
CATSDDTYEQYF
>TRBJ2-4|NA|NA|TRBV18
TGTGCCAGCTCACTAAACGAAGGAGACAGGAAGCAGTACTTC
CASSLNEGDRKQYF
>TRBJ1-5|NA|few|TRBV7-2
TGTGCCAGCAGCTTAGCGGGGCTGAGAAACTATCAGCCCCAGCATTTT
CASSLAGLRNYQPQHF
>TRBJ2-7|NA|NA|TRBV24-1
TGTGCCACCAGTGTGCCGAACTCCTACGAGCAGTACTTC
CATSVPNSYEQYF
>TRBJ1-6|NA|NA|TRBV11-1
TGTGCCAGCAGCTTCGGACGGGCCAATTCACCCCTCCACTTT
CASSFGRANSPLHF
>TRBJ2-5|NA|NA|TRBV20-1
TGCAGTGCTAGAACGTGGAGGGGGGGACAAGAGACCCAGTACTTC
CSARTWRGGQETQYF
>TRBJ1-4|TRBD1|NA|TRBV2
TGTGCCAGCAGGGGACAGGGTGCAACTAATGAAAAACTGTTTTTT
CASRGQGATNEKLFF
>TRBJ2-7|TRBD1|once|TRBV6-1
TGTGCCAGCAGTTCCGGACAGGGTGGTAGAGGCTACGAGCAGTACTTC
CASSSGQGGRGYEQYF
>TRBJ2-1|TRBD2|NA|TRBV25-1
TGTGCCAGCAGTGACCCGGGACTACCCTACGGGGAGCAGTTCTTC
CASSDPGLPYGEQFF
>TRBJ1-1|NA|NA|TRBV9
TGTGCCAGCGAACCCCGGGGGGCTGAAGCTTTCTTT
CASEPRGAEAFF
>TRBJ2-5|NA|NA|TRBV20-1
TGCAGTGCGGGGCTCCTGGAGGTCCGTGCGGAGACCCAGTACTTC
CSAGLLEVRAETQYF
>TRBJ2-1|NA|NA|TRBV10-2
TGCGCCAGCAGTGAGTCGTTCTCGAGCTCCTACAATGAGCAGTTCTTC
CASSESFSSSYNEQFF
>TRBJ2-7|NA|few|TRBV6-6
TGTGCCAGCAGTCCCCTATCGCCAGCGGTCTCCTACGAGCAGTACTTC
CASSPLSPAVSYEQYF
>TRBJ2-1|NA|NA|TRBV7-2
TGTGCCAGCAGTCGGGAACTTCTGGGGGACAATGAGCAGTTCTTC
CASSRELLGDNEQFF
>TRBJ2-3|TRBD2|few|TRBV12-3/TRBV12-4
TGTGCCAGCAGGCGAAGCGCGGGAGGGCCAGATACGCAGTATTTT
CASRRSAGGPDTQYF
>TRBJ2-3|TRBD1|NA|TRBV7-9
TGTGCCAGCAGCTTGGACAGGGATTCAGATACGCAGTATTTT
CASSLDRDSDTQYF
>TRBJ2-3|NA|NA|TRBV24-1
TGTGCCACCAGTGACCGGACCCACCCAGATACGCAGTATTTT
CATSDRTHPDTQYF
>TRBJ2-1|NA|NA|TRBV5-1
TGCGCCAGCAGTCGGTCGGGGGCTGACGGTGAGCAGTTCTTC
CASSRSGADGEQFF
>TRBJ2-5|TRBD1|NA|TRBV5-1
TGCGCCAGCAGCCCACAAGCCGGGACAGGGCAATACGGGCAGTACTTC
CASSPQAGTGQYGQYF
>TRBJ2-5|TRBD1|NA|TRBV12-3/TRBV12-4
TGTGCCAGCAGCCGGACAGGGGCCCCCTCACAAGAGACCCAGTACTTC
CASSRTGAPSQETQYF
>TRBJ2-7|TRBD2|NA|TRBV29-1
TGCAGCGTTGTACGCTACTCGCGGGAGTTTTCCTACGAGCAGTACTTC
CSVVRYSREFSYEQYF
>TRBJ2-1|TRBD2|once|TRBV20-1
TGCGGTGCAGAGCGGGAGGGCCGCAATGAGCAGTTCTTC
CGAEREGRNEQFF
>TRBJ2-1|TRBD1|few|TRBV9
TGTGCCAGCAGCGTCCGACAGGGCTACAATGAGCAGTTCTTC
CASSVRQGYNEQFF
>TRBJ1-2|NA|NA|TRBV29-1
TGCAGCGTTGGGGGACGGCAAGCTTTGGGCTACACCTTC
CSVGGRQALGYTF
>TRBJ2-7|TRBD2|NA|TRBV27
TGTGCCAGCAGGCCTAGCGGGAGTTACAATGAGCAGTACTTC
CASRPSGSYNEQYF
>TRBJ2-7|TRBD2|many|TRBV29-1
TGCAGCGTTGAGACTAGCGGGAGATTCGAGCAGTACTTC
CSVETSGRFEQYF
>TRBJ2-7|NA|NA|TRBV6-6
TGTGCCAGCAGTTACTCTAGGGGAGGAGCTTCCTACGAGCAGTACTTC
CASSYSRGGASYEQYF
>TRBJ2-3|TRBD2|NA|TRBV20-1
TGCAGTGCTAGCTTGCGGGAGGCGGGTACGCAGTATTTT
CSASLREAGTQYF
>TRBJ1-1|NA|NA|TRBV2
TGTGCCAGCAGTTTGGTCGTAGAGGCTTTCTTT
CASSLVVEAFF
>TRBJ2-7|TRBD2|many|TRBV20-1
TGCAGTGGGACGATGGCGGGAGACGAGCAGTACTTC
CSGTMAGDEQYF
>TRBJ2-7|TRBD2|NA|TRBV7-3
TGTGCCAGCAGCTTAACGACTAGCTACGGGCAGTACTTC
CASSLTTSYGQYF
>TRBJ1-6|TRBD1|NA|TRBV10-3
TGTGCCATCAGTGGGGACAGTAATAATTCACCCCTCCACTTT
CAISGDSNNSPLHF